This T cell receptor beta chain was identified during a study of breast tumors, draining lymph nodes, adjacent tissues. Axillary draining lymph nodes of breast cancer patients supplied the node samples. Broader study findings: Tumors had less TCR diversity than lymph nodes, more than nontumor tissue. Luminal-like breast cancer showed significantly higher tumor–nontumor repertoire similarity than basal-like. Data only fit, rather than demonstrated, lymph node origin of most tumor T cells.

This CDR3 region has 18 residues. V lost 5 bases, J lost 4 bases, and 11 bases stayed unmatched. The V gene's germline CDR1 is SGHAT and CDR2 FQDESV (reference sequence). As regards this clonotype: What it recognizes is unknown.

TCRdb called the multiplex PCR reads again in MiXCR, with one record for every CDR3 protein. This sample has about 180,000 distinct CDR3 sequences; roughly a third occur once, and the top ten carry around 3.5%. Sample: axillary lymph node tissue. The source of this sequence is a female donor with breast cancer. Some clones in this sample may be carry-over from other donors' samples. V usage is TRBV11-1 and J usage is TRBJ2-1, with 13 nucleotides matching TRBD2. This CDR3 reads CASSHKGLAGIGYNEQFF. In nucleotides, the CDR3 is TGTGCCAGCAGCCACAAGGGACTAGCGGGAATAGGGTACAATGAGCAGTTCTTC.